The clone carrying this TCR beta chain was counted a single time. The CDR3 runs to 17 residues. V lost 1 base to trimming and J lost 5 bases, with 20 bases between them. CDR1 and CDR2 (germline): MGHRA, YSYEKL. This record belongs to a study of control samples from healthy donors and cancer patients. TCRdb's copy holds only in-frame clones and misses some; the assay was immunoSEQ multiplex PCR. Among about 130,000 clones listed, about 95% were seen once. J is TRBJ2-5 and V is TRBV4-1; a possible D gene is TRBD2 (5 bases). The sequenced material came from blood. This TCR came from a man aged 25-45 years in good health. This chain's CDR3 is CASSQGHAGLSRETQYF. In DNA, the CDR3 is TGCGCCAGCAGCCAAGGACACGCCGGACTGTCGCGGGAGACCCAGTACTTC.